This TCR beta chain is drawn from a study of cytomegalovirus exposure and HLA in healthy donors. Study-wide results and caveats: In all likelihood, a cluster of highly shared sequence variants was a sequencing artifact. For TCR beta chains, V- and J-gene trimming was later linked to a missense DCLRE1C variant. Presence/absence analysis assumed near-uniform sequencing depth across donors.

Both 60 Vbeta primers and 13 Jbeta primers went into the PCR. Sequencing was performed with immunoSEQ multiplex PCR; in TCRdb, only in-frame clones are kept and a portion is missing. This table holds under 150,000 clones, roughly 9.4% found once. Concerning this clone itself: The antigen remains unidentified.

This receptor was taken from a male donor in good health and CMV-seronegative. The sample consisted of PBMCs.

CDR3 loop: CASSHRWTGSDQPQHF. The DNA of the CDR3 is TGCGCCAGCAGCCACCGCTGGACAGGGTCGGATCAGCCCCAGCATTTT. This rearrangement joins TRBV4-3 to TRBJ1-5; 8 nucleotides agree with TRBD1. Looked up from germline, CDR1 is LGHNA and CDR2 is YSLEER. CDR3 length equals 16 residues. Losses at the gene ends were 3 bases for V and 5 bases for J; bases not matched to a gene: 9.